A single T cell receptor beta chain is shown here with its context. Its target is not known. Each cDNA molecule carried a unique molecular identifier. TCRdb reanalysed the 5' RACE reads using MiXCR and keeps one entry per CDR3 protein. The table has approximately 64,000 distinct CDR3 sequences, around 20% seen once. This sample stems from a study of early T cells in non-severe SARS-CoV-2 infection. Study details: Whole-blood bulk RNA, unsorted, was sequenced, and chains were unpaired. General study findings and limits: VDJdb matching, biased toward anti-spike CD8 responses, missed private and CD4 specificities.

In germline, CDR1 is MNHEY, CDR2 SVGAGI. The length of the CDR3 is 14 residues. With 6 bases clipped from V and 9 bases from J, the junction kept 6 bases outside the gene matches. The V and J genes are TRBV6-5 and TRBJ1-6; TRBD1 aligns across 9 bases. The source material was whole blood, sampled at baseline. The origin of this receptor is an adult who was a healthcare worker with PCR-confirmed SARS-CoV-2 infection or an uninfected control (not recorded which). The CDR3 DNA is TGTGCCAGCAGAGCCGGACAGGGGCTTTCACCCCTCCACTTT. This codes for CASRAGQGLSPLHF.